These 6 T cell receptor beta chains were sequenced from one sample in a study of T cell responses to AZD1222 COVID-19 vaccine (dated by TCRdb to the early 2020s). The label giving this sample's time point can be read as: baseline before first vaccination. Libraries were constructed by the immunoSEQ multiplex PCR assay. TCRdb stores this immuneACCESS table with in-frame sequences only. Part of the clones is absent; in the studies checked, under half of the shortfall reflects unresolved V genes, and no reason is known for the rest. The sample table records about 85,000 clones; over 75% of these occur just once. The ten largest clonotypes hold roughly 6% of the sample. Specimen: peripheral blood, collected on day 0 of AZD1222 vaccination. The receptors come from an adult in good health.

The chain carries TRBV7-6 and TRBJ1-3; weak D call: TRBD1 (6 bases). The CDR3 has 15 amino acids. V was pared by 5 bases and J by 4 bases, with 15 bases between. Germline-derived CDR1 and CDR2 are SGHVS and FNYEAQ. The CDR3, as DNA: TGTGCCAGCAGCCCCCTTCGAGGGACAGGAAACACCATATATTTT. Its protein is CASSPLRGTGNTIYF. The variable domain in full, with the rest retrieved from reference TRBV7-6 and TRBJ1-3, is GAGVSQSPRYKVTKRGQDVALRCDPISGHVSLYWYRQALGQGPEFLTYFNYEAQQDKSGLPNDRFSAERPEGSISTLTIQRTEQRDSAMYRCASSPLRGTGNTIYFGEGSWLTVV.

The chain recombines TRBV5-1 with TRBJ1-2; maybe TRBD1 (5 bases). Trimming cost V 0 bases and J 1 base, with 7 bases left between them. The CDR3 length is 14 residues. Per the germline V gene, CDR1 is SGHRS and CDR2 is YFSETQ. CDR3 DNA: TGCGCCAGCAGCTTGGGGGACGGTAACTATGGCTACACCTTC. Translated, it gives CASSLGDGNYGYTF.

The chain recombines TRBV19 with TRBJ2-5, with 15 bases lining up with TRBD2. This CDR3 is built from 18 residues. Germline V lookup: CDR1 LNHDA, CDR2 SQIVND (reference sequence). V lost 5 bases and J lost 5; bases outside the gene matches: 12. DNA for the CDR3: TGTGCCAGTAGTTCCGGACTAGCGGGAGGGTCGGAGTTGGAGACCCAGTACTTC. As protein: CASSSGLAGGSELETQYF. Full variable domain (missing parts from reference TRBV19 and TRBJ2-5): DGGITQSPKYLFRKEGQNVTLSCEQNLNHDAMYWYRQDPGQGLRLIYYSQIVNDFQKGDIAEGYSVSREKKESFPLTVTSAQKNPTAFYLCASSSGLAGGSELETQYFGPGTRLLVL.

The chain recombines TRBV28 with TRBJ1-1; D call uncertain. The germline V and J ends were trimmed by 4 bases and 0 bases, with 12 bases remaining between them. Germline-derived CDR1 and CDR2 are MDHEN and SYDVKM. The CDR3 covers 15 residues. CDR3 region: CASSWANRMNTEAFF. As DNA, the CDR3 is TGTGCCAGCAGTTGGGCAAACCGAATGAACACTGAAGCTTTCTTT.

V is TRBV9 and J is TRBJ2-2; 7 bases line up with TRBD2. This CDR3 contains 17 residues. With 3 bases clipped from V and 4 bases from J, the junction kept 12 bases outside the gene matches. From germline, CDR1 is SGDLS and CDR2 YYNGEE. CDR3 loop: CASSEPLGRESTGELFF. The CDR3 DNA sequence: TGTGCCAGCAGCGAACCCCTGGGGCGGGAGAGCACCGGGGAGCTGTTTTTT. Full variable domain (outside the CDR3, taken from reference TRBV9 and TRBJ2-2): DSGVTQTPKHLITATGQRVTLRCSPRSGDLSVYWYQQSLDQGLQFLIQYYNGEERAKGNILERFSAQQFPDLHSELNLSSLELGDSALYFCASSEPLGRESTGELFFGEGSRLTVL.

This sequence joins TRBV6-1 and TRBJ1-5; possibly TRBD1 for D (6 bases). The germline V and J ends were trimmed by 3 bases and 9 bases, with 15 bases remaining between them. Germline V lookup: CDR1 MNHNS, CDR2 SASEGT. This CDR3 is 14 amino acids long. Here the CDR3 reads CASSEWTAGRPQHF. CDR3 bases: TGTGCCAGCAGTGAGTGGACAGCGGGGCGGCCCCAGCATTTT.